One and the same sample provided the 12 T cell receptor beta chains below, sequenced in a study of PD-L1 blockade in urothelial cancer. Time point reported: pretreatment peripheral blood. The assay was immunoSEQ multiplex PCR, and TCRdb's table has in-frame clones only and misses some. The sample has 70,000 or so clones, 90% seen once; the top ten hold more than 3.5%. Sample: PBMCs, taken around atezolizumab (anti-PD-L1) treatment. These receptors were obtained from a man between 65 and 85 years old with urothelial cancer.

The chain recombines TRBV6-5 with TRBJ1-3; 7 bases align to TRBD1. The V segment lost 5 bases and the J segment 4 bases; nucleotides outside the gene matches: 8. The germline V gene encodes CDR1 MNHEY and CDR2 SVGAGI. There are 15 residues in the CDR3. The CDR3 DNA reads as TGTGCCAGCAGTCCAGACAGGGCGGGAGGAAACACCATATATTTT. Its protein product is CASSPDRAGGNTIYF.

The rearrangement links TRBV5-1 to TRBJ2-7, with a possible D match to TRBD2 (5 bases). Germline V gene lookup returns CDR1 SGHRS and CDR2 YFSETQ. Trimming removed 1 base at V and 2 bases at J, with 10 bases between. The CDR3 has 14 residues. Here the CDR3 DNA reads TGCGCCAGCAGCTTGTCCGGGGTCCCCTACGAGCAGTACTTC. Its translation: CASSLSGVPYEQYF. Filled out from reference TRBV5-1 and TRBJ2-7, the complete variable domain reads KAGVTQTPRYLIKTRGQQVTLSCSPISGHRSVSWYQQTPGQGLQFLFEYFSETQRNKGNFPGRFSGRQFSNSRSEMNVSTLELGDSALYLCASSLSGVPYEQYFGPGTRLTVT.

This clone was seen only once. The chain uses TRBV9 and TRBJ2-3; 9 nucleotides line up with TRBD2. The CDR3 is 15 amino acids. Per the germline V gene, CDR1 is SGDLS and CDR2 is YYNGEE. J gave up 5 bases and V 2 bases, and 6 bases lay outside the gene matches. This chain's CDR3 is CASSVSGSTGDTQYF. DNA for the CDR3: TGTGCCAGCAGCGTTAGCGGGAGCACCGGAGATACGCAGTATTTT.

DNA of the CDR3: TGTGCCAGCAGCTTTAGTGCGGATACCCTCCACTTT. This sequence encodes CASSFSADTLHF. The J gene is TRBJ1-6, the V gene TRBV7-2; D uncertain. The CDR3 has 12 residues. In germline, CDR1 is SGHTA, CDR2 FQGNSA. Between the trimmed V and J ends, which lost 3 bases and 14 bases, there was a span of 11 bases.

This clone came up once. The gene calls are TRBV7-9 and TRBJ2-7, with 9 bases lining up with TRBD2. The germline gives CDR1 SEHNR, CDR2 FQNEAQ (reference sequence). With 5 bases clipped from V and 4 bases from J, the junction kept 18 bases outside the gene matches. This CDR3 comprises 18 residues. The CDR3 nucleotides read TGTGCCAGCAGCGCCAGCGGGTTGGGCGGGAGGGCCTCGTACGAGCAGTACTTC. This sequence encodes CASSASGLGGRASYEQYF.

The V call is TRBV27, the J call TRBJ1-5, with no clear D. V shed 5 bases and J shed 7 bases, with 12 bases lying between them. The length of the CDR3 is 13 residues. The V gene's germline CDR1 is MNHEY and CDR2 SMNVEV (reference sequence). The CDR3 nucleotides are TGTGCCAGCAGTCCGATACCTATGCAGCCCCAGCATTTT. It codes for CASSPIPMQPQHF.

The chain couples TRBV27 to TRBJ2-2; the match to TRBD2 covers 7 bases. Germline loops: CDR1 MNHEY, CDR2 SMNVEV (reference sequence). The V gene end was trimmed by 5 bases and the J gene end by 5 bases; junction bases not matched to a gene: 5. The CDR3 is 14 residues long. The CDR3 nucleotides read TGTGCCAGCAGTCTTTTGGGGGGGACCGGGGAGCTGTTTTTT. Translation: CASSLLGGTGELFF.

This chain links TRBV27 with TRBJ2-2, with 11 positions matching TRBD1. CDR3 length: 16 amino acids. V trimming: 5 bases; J trimming: 4 bases; junction bases outside the gene matches: 6. Germline V gives CDR1 MNHEY, CDR2 SMNVEV (reference sequence). Here the CDR3 reads CASSRGQGASTGELFF. The DNA of the CDR3 is TGTGCCAGCAGTCGAGGACAGGGGGCTAGCACCGGGGAGCTGTTTTTT.

The V and J genes are TRBV7-8 and TRBJ2-1, with 10 bases identical to TRBD2. CDR3 length: 14 residues. Per germline, CDR1 SGHVS and CDR2 FQNEAQ. The V gene end was trimmed by 8 bases and the J gene end by 9 bases; junction bases not matched to a gene: 10. The CDR3 sequence: CASSLTSGKSEQFF. The CDR3 DNA reads TGTGCCAGCTCTCTTACTAGCGGGAAGAGTGAGCAGTTCTTC. The full variable domain, rest sourced from reference TRBV7-8 and TRBJ2-1, is GAGVSQSPRYKVAKRGQDVALRCDPISGHVSLFWYQQALGQGPEFLTYFQNEAQLDKSGLPSDRFFAERPEGSVSTLKIQRTQQEDSAVYLCASSLTSGKSEQFFGPGTRLTVL.

The V and J genes are TRBV5-4 and TRBJ2-1; 7 bases are shared with TRBD2. Losses at the gene ends were 3 bases for V and 8 bases for J; bases not matched to a gene: 8. The CDR3 covers 14 residues. The V gene's germline CDR1 is SGHNT and CDR2 YYREEE (reference sequence). For the CDR3, the DNA is TGTGCCAGCAGCTCTAGGAGCGGGACCTATGAGCAGTTCTTC. It encodes CASSSRSGTYEQFF.

J is TRBJ1-2 and V is TRBV28; tentative D call: TRBD1 (6 bases). Trimming cost V 4 bases and J 6 bases, with 6 bases left between them. The CDR3 length is 11 residues. Looked up from germline, CDR1 is MDHEN and CDR2 is SYDVKM. CDR3 DNA sequence: TGTGCCAGCAGTTACAGGGATGGCTACACCTTC. Amino acid sequence: CASSYRDGYTF.

The chain uses TRBV7-2 and TRBJ2-1, with D possibly matching TRBD1 (6 bases). The length of the CDR3 is 13 residues. Germline assignment: CDR1 SGHTA and CDR2 FQGNSA. The ends were cut back, 6 bases at V and 6 bases at J, with 12 bases in the middle. The CDR3 loop is CASSPGTLNEQFF. CDR3 DNA: TGTGCCAGCAGTCCTGGGACACTCAATGAGCAGTTCTTC.